This T cell receptor (beta chain) was identified during a study of blood T cells in healthy people across ages. Study-wide findings and caveats: PBMCs were not sorted, which prevented a conclusive comparison of naive versus antigen-experienced cells. Significant beta diversity loss was already apparent by age around 36, declining roughly linearly. The unknown donor CMV status may have confounded expanded clonotype changes.

The length of the CDR3 is 14 residues. Per the germline V gene, CDR1 is KGHSH and CDR2 is LQKENI. Trimming pared 5 bases from V and 3 bases from J, leaving 13 bases between. With regard to this clonotype: What it binds is unknown.

Through a sample-barcoded 5' primer and a J-beta primer mix, a second PCR was run for about 6 to 11 cycles. Via MiXCR, TCRdb re-called the 5' RACE reads, giving one row per CDR3 protein. The table lists fewer than 1,000,000 distinct CDR3 sequences, around 42% of them singletons. The amount of total RNA extracted per sample was at least 5 micrograms. The clonotype was recovered from a man between 60 and 70 years old in good health. The source material was blood. The chain uses TRBV18 and TRBJ1-1; maybe TRBD1 (6 bases). The CDR3 loop reads CASSRASGDTEAFF. The DNA of the CDR3 is TGTGCCAGCTCAAGAGCCTCAGGGGACACTGAAGCTTTCTTT.